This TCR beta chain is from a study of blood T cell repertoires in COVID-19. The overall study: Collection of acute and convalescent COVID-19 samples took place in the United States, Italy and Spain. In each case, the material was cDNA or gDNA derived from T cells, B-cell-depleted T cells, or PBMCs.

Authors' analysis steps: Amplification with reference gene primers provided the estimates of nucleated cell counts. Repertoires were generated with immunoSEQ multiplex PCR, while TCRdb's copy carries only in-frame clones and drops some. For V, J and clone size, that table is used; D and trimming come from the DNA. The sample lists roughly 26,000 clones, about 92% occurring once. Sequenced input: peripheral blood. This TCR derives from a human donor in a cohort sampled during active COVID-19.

In DNA form, the CDR3 reads TGTGCCAGCTCCCTTGACAGGGGGAACCTAGCGGAGGCTAGCACAGATACGCAGTATTTT. Encoded protein: CASSLDRGNLAEASTDTQYF. The chain joins TRBV18 to TRBJ2-3; 9 nucleotides line up with TRBD1. The CDR3 extends over 20 amino acids. V shed 6 bases, J shed 0 bases, and the junction held 19 bases outside the gene matches. The V gene's germline CDR1 is KGHSH and CDR2 LQKENI.